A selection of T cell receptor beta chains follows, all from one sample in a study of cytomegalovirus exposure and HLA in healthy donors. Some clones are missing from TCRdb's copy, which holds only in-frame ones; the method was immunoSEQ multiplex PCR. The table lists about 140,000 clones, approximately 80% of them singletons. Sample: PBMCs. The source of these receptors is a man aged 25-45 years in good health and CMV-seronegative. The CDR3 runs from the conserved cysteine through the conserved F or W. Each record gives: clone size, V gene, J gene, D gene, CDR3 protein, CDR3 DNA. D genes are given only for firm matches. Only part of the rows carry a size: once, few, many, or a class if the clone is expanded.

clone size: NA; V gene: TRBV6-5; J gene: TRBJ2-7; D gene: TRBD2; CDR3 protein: CASSYGTSGPYEQYF; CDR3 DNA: TGTGCCAGCAGTTACGGGACTAGCGGCCCCTACGAGCAGTACTTC
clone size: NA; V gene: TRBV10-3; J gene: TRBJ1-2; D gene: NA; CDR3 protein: CAISEVQSANYGYTF; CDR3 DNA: TGTGCCATCAGTGAGGTACAATCTGCTAACTATGGCTACACCTTC
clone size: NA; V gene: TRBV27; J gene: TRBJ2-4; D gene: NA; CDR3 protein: CASSPVSGNIQYF; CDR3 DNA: TGTGCCAGCAGTCCGGTATCAGGAAACATTCAGTACTTC
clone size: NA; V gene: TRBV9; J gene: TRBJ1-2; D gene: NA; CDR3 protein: CASSVGGGSYGYTF; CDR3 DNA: TGTGCCAGCAGCGTAGGAGGAGGGTCCTATGGCTACACCTTC
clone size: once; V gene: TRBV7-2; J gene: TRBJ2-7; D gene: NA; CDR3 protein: CASSPPSSYEQYF; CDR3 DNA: TGTGCCAGCAGCCCCCCCTCCTCCTACGAGCAGTACTTC
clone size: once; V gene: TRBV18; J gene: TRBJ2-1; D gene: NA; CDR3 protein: CASSPSTNEQFF; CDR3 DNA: TGTGCCAGCTCACCATCTACCAATGAGCAGTTCTTC
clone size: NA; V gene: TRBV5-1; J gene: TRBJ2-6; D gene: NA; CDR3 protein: CASSLMGLSGANVLTF; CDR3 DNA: TGCGCCAGCAGCTTGATGGGGCTCTCTGGGGCCAACGTCCTGACTTTC
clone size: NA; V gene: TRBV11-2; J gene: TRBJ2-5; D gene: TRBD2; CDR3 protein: CASSFPRKAGPTQETQYF; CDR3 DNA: TGTGCCAGCAGCTTCCCCCGGAAAGCGGGACCCACTCAAGAGACCCAGTACTTC
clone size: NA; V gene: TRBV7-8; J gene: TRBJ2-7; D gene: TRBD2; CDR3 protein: CASSLAPSGAYEQYF; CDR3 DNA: TGTGCCAGCAGCTTAGCCCCTAGCGGGGCCTACGAGCAGTACTTC
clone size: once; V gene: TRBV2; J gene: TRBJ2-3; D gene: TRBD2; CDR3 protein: CASSTGAGQADTQYF; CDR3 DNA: TGTGCCAGCAGTACTGGAGCGGGGCAGGCAGATACGCAGTATTTT
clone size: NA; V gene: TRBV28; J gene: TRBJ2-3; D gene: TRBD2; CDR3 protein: CASSAGTSESYF; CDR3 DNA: TGTGCCAGCAGTGCCGGGACTAGCGAATCGTATTTT
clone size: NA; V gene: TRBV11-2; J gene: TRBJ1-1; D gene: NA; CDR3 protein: CASSLERTEAFF; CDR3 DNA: TGTGCCAGCAGCTTAGAGAGGACAGAAGCTTTCTTT
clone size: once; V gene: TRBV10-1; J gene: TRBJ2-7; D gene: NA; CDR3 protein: CASSESLGGSYEQYF; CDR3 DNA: TGCGCCAGCAGTGAGTCTTTAGGGGGCTCCTACGAGCAGTACTTC
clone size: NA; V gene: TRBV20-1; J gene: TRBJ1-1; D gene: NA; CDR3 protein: CSARVQGLTFF; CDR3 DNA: TGCAGTGCTAGGGTCCAGGGTTTAACTTTCTTT
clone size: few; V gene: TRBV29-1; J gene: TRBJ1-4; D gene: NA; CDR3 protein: CSVNREGEKLFF; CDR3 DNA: TGCAGCGTTAACAGGGAGGGGGAAAAACTGTTTTTT
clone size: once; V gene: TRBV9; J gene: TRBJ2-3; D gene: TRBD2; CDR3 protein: CASCREGRDTQYF; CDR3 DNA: TGTGCCAGCTGTCGGGAGGGCCGAGATACGCAGTATTTT
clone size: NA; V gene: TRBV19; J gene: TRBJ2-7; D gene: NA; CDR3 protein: CASTPRGGTGEQYF; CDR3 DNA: TGTGCCAGTACCCCTCGGGGAGGGACAGGCGAGCAGTACTTC
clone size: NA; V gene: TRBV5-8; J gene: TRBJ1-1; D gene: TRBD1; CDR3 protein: CASSRGTGVGNTEAFF; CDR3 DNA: TGTGCCAGCAGCCGGGGGACAGGGGTGGGGAACACTGAAGCTTTCTTT
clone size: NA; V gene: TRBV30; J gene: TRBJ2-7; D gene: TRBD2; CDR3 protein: CAWSTSGRASSYEQYF; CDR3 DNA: TGTGCCTGGAGTACCAGCGGGAGGGCTAGCTCCTACGAGCAGTACTTC
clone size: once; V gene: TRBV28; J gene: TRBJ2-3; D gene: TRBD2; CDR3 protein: CASSSLAGVEFNTQYF; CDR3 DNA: TGTGCCAGCAGTTCTTTAGCGGGAGTCGAATTTAATACGCAGTATTTT
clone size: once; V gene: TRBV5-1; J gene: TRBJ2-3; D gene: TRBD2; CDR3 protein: CASSLTSGRWTDTQYF; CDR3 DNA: TGCGCCAGCAGCTTGACTAGCGGGAGATGGACAGATACGCAGTATTTT
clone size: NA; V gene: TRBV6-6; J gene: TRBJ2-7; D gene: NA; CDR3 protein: CASSPRTSLDEQYF; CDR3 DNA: TGTGCCAGCAGTCCGAGAACTAGCTTGGACGAGCAGTACTTC
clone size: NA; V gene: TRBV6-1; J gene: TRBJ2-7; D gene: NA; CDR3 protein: CASSEAGGGYEQYF; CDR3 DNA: TGTGCCAGCAGTGAAGCGGGGGGTGGCTACGAGCAGTACTTC
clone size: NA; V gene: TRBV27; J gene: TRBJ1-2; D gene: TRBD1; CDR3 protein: CASSPKLQSRGTLTYTF; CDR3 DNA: TGTGCCAGCAGTCCCAAACTACAATCCAGGGGGACGCTTACCTACACCTTC